This T cell receptor (beta chain) was found in a study of T cells in women clearing cervical HPV infection. Across the whole study: Donors had HPV16-related CIN3 or worse; 2 had invasive cancer. Blood came at first lesion visit for cases, post-clearance for controls. HLA type stays a possible confounder, typing being limited.

As for this clone: What it recognizes is unknown. The sequence runs out 3 residues before the end of the CDR3; the remainder is reconstructed from the germline J gene.

The data were produced by immunoSEQ multiplex PCR, yet TCRdb's version contains in-frame clones alone and is incomplete. Reported are more than 30,000 clones; the ten largest clones contain 6% to 7%. CDR1 and CDR2 from the germline V gene are SGHTA and FQGNSA. The CDR3 extends over 15 amino acids. Overall study findings and caveats: TRBV6-7 abundance was lower in cases than controls (around 0.11% versus 0.15%).

The sequenced sample consisted of blood buffy coat. This sequence originates from a woman aged 18 to 75 with a cervical HPV16 infection that either progressed to CIN3+ or cleared (not recorded which). The chain uses TRBV7-2 and TRBJ2-4, with unresolved D. Partial CDR3 DNA: TGTGCCAGCAGCTTCCGATCCACGGAGAACTATGGT. This codes for CASSFRSTENYG. The whole CDR3 sequence is CASSFRSTENYGQYF.